This TCR beta chain was profiled in a study of human T cells and chemical hapten exposure. Study outcomes and limitations: Expanded TCRs showed more large CDR3 clusters than pre-sensitization or healthy control sets.

V lost 2 bases and J 4 bases, leaving 10 bases between the germline ends. Germline CDR1 is SGHRS and CDR2 is YFSETQ. The CDR3 covers 13 residues. Time point given: pre-sensitization, week 0. Treatment reported: therapeutic diphenylcyclopropenone sensitization with weekly scalp DPC. The authors' total RNA extraction used unfractionated whole blood. TCRdb itself ran the RACE reads through MiXCR, one entry per CDR3 protein. In the table there are 190,000 or so distinct CDR3 sequences, 25% to 35% of which are singletons. This clonotype was recorded a few times. Its antigen is not identified. The source was whole blood, collected in connection with sensitization to the hapten diphenylcyclopropenone (DPC). The genes are TRBV5-1 and TRBJ2-7; D is undetermined. The clonotype originates from a woman between 25 and 40 years old with alopecia areata. Some clones in this sample may be carry-over from other donors' samples. The CDR3 region is CASSFEGQYEQYF. In DNA, the CDR3 is TGCGCCAGCAGCTTCGAAGGCCAGTACGAGCAGTACTTC.